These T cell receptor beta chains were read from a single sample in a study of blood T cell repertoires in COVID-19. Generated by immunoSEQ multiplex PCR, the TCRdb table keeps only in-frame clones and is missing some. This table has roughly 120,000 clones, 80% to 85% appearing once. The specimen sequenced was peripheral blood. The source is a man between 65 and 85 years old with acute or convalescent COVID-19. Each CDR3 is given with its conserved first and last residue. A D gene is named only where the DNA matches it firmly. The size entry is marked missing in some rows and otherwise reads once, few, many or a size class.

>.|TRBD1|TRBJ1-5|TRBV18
TGTGCCAGCTCACCCGGACAGGGTCGTAATCAGCCCCAGCATTTT
CASSPGQGRNQPQHF
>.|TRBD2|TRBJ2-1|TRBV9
TGTGCCAGCAGCGTAGCGCGGGGGGCCTACAATGAGCAGTTCTTC
CASSVARGAYNEQFF
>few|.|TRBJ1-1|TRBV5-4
TGTGCCAGCAGCTCCCAACAGGGCCTGAACACTGAAGCTTTCTTT
CASSSQQGLNTEAFF
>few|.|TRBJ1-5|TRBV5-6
TGTGCCAGCAGCTTGACTCGTGATCAGCCCCAGCATTTT
CASSLTRDQPQHF
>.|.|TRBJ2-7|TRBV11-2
TGTGCCAGCAGCCATACACCGGGGTACGAGCAGTACTTC
CASSHTPGYEQYF
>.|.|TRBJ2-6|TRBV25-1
TGTGCCAGCAGTGTCCCCGGACAGCTCCCTGGGGCCAACGTCCTGACTTTC
CASSVPGQLPGANVLTF
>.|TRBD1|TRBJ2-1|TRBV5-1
TGCGCCAGCAGCTTAGGACAGGGGGCGAGCTCCTACAATGAGCAGTTCTTC
CASSLGQGASSYNEQFF
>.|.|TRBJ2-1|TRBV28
TGTGCCAGCACCTCGGACAGCAATGAGCAGTTCTTC
CASTSDSNEQFF
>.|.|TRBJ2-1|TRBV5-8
TGTGCCAGCAGCCCCGTACTAGTTGGTGAGCAGTTCTTC
CASSPVLVGEQFF
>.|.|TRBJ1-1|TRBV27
TGTGCCAGCAGACGCATGGGGCAGGGGAACACTGAAGCTTTCTTT
CASRRMGQGNTEAFF
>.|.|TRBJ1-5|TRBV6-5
TGTGCCAGCAGTTACTCGACAGGTCCTGGACAGCCCCAGCATTTT
CASSYSTGPGQPQHF
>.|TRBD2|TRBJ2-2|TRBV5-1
TGCGCCAGCAGCTTAAGCGGGGCGCGGCCCGGGGAGCTGTTTTTT
CASSLSGARPGELFF
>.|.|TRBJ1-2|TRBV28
TGTGCCAGCAGTTGGAGCAGGGGCTATGGCTACACCTTC
CASSWSRGYGYTF
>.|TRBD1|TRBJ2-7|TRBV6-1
TGTGCCAGCAGTGAAAGTGGACAGGGCAAGGGGCAGTACTTC
CASSESGQGKGQYF
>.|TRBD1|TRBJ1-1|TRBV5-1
TGCGCCAGCAGCTTGGCGCAGGGGGCCATCCCGGTCACTGAAGCTTTCTTT
CASSLAQGAIPVTEAFF
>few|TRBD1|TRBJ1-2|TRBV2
TGTGCCAGCAGACTAGACAGGGGCCCTACTAACTATGGCTACACCTTC
CASRLDRGPTNYGYTF